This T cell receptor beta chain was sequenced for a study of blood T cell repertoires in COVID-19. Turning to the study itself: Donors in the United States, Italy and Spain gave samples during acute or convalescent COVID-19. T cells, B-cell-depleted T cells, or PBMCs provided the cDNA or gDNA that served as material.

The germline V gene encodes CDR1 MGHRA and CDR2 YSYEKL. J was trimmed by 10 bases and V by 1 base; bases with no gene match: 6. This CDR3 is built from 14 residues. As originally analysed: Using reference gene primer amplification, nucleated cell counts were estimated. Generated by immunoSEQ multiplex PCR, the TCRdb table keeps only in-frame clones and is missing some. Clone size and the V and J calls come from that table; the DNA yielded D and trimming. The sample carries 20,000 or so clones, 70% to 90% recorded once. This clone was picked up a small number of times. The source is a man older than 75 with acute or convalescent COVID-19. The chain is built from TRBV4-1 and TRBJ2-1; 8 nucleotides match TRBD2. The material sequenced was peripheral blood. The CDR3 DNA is TGCGCCAGCAGCCAAGGATCGCAGCGGGGGGAGCAGTTCTTC. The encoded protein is CASSQGSQRGEQFF.